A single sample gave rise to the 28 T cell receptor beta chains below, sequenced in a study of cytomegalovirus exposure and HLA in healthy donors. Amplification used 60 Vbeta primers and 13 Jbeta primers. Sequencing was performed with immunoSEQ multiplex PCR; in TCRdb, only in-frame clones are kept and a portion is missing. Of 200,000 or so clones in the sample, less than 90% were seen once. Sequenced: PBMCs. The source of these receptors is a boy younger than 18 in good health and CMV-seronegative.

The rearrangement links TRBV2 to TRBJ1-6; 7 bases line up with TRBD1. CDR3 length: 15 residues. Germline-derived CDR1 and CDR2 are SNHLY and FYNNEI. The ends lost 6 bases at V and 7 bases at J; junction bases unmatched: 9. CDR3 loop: CASRVYGTVNSPLHF. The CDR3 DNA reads TGTGCCAGCAGAGTTTACGGGACAGTAAATTCACCCCTCCACTTT.

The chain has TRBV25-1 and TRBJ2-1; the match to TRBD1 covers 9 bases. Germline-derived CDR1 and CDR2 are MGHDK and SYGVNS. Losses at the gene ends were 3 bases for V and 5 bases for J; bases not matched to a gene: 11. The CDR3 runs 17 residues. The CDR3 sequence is CASSDKIGTGNDNEQFF. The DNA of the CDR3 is TGTGCCAGCAGTGATAAGATCGGGACAGGGAACGACAATGAGCAGTTCTTC. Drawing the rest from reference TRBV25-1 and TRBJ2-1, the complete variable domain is EADIYQTPRYLVIGTGKKITLECSQTMGHDKMYWYQQDPGMELHLIHYSYGVNSTEKGDLSSESTVSRIRTEHFPLTLESARPSHTSQYLCASSDKIGTGNDNEQFFGPGTRLTVL.

The CDR3 protein is CASSRGGRGINSYNEQFF. The CDR3 coding sequence is TGTGCCAGCAGCCGGGGGGGCCGGGGTATTAATAGCTACAATGAGCAGTTCTTC. The chain combines TRBV7-2 with TRBJ2-1; 8 positions agree with TRBD2. The germline gives CDR1 SGHTA, CDR2 FQGNSA. The CDR3 sequence is 18 residues long. After removal of 5 bases from V and 3 bases from J, the junction contained 15 bases not matched to a gene. Looking up the rest from reference TRBV7-2 and TRBJ2-1 gives the full variable domain: GAGVSQSPSNKVTEKGKDVELRCDPISGHTALYWYRQSLGQGLEFLIYFQGNSAPDKSGLPSDRFSAERTGGSVSTLTIQRTQQEDSAVYLCASSRGGRGINSYNEQFFGPGTRLTVL.

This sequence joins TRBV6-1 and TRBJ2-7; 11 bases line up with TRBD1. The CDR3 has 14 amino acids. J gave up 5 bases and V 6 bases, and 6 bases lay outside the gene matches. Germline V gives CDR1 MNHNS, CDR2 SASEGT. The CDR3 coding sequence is TGTGCCAGCAGCTGGGACAGGGGGAGGAACGAGCAGTACTTC. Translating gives CASSWDRGRNEQYF.

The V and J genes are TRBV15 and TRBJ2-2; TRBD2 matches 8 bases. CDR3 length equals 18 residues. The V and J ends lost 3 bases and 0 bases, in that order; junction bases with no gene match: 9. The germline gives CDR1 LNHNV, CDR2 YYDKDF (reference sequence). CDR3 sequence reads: CATSRHPSGRSNTGELFF. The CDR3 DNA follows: TGTGCCACCAGCAGGCACCCAAGCGGGAGATCGAACACCGGGGAGCTGTTTTTT.

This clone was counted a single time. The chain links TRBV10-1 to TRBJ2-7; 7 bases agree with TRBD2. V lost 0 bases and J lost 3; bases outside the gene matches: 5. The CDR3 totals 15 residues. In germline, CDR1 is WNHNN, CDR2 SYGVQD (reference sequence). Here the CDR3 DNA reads TGCGCCAGCAGTGAGTCACCGGGGGGATACTACGAGCAGTACTTC. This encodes CASSESPGGYYEQYF.

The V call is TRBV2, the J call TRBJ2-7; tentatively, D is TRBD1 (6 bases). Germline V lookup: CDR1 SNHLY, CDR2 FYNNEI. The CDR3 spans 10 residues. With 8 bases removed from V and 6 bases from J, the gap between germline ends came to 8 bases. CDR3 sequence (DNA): TGTGCCAGCGAAGGGGGCGAGCAGTACTTC. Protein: CASEGGEQYF.

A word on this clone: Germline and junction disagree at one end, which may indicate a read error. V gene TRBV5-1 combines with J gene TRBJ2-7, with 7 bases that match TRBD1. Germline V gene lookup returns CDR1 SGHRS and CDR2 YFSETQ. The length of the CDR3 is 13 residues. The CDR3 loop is CASSTIPGTAYDF. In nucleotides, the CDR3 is TGCGCCAGCAGCACTATTCCCGGGACAGCTTACGATTTC.

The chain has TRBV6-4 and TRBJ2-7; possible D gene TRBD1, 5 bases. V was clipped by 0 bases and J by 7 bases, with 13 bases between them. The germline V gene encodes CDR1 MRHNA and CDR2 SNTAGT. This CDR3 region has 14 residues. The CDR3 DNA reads TGTGCCAGCAGTGACTCCGCCAGGTCAGGGGAGCAGTACTTC. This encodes CASSDSARSGEQYF.

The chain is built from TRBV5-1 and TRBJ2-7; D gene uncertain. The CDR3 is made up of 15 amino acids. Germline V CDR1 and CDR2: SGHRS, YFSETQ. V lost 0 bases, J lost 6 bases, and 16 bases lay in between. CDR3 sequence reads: CASSLGLQLPGEQYF. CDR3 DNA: TGCGCCAGCAGCTTGGGACTCCAATTGCCCGGCGAGCAGTACTTC.

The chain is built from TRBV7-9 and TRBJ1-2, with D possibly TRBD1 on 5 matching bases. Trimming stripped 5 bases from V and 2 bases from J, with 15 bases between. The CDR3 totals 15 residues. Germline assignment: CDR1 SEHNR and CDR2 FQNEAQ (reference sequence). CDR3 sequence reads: CASSTLRQINYGYTF. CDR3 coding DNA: TGTGCCAGCAGCACGCTACGACAGATCAACTATGGCTACACCTTC.

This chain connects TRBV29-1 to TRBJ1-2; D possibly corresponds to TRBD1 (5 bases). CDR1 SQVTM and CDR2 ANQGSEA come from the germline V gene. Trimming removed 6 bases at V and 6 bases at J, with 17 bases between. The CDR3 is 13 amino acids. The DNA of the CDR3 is TGCAGCGTGGGGTCTTGGACAATCAATGGCTACACCTTC. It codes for CSVGSWTINGYTF.

The CDR3 spells CASSIRGQGRTFF. The CDR3 DNA sequence: TGTGCCAGTAGTATAAGGGGGCAGGGGCGTACTTTCTTT. The chain combines TRBV19 with TRBJ1-1, with 7 bases fitting TRBD1. In germline, CDR1 is LNHDA, CDR2 SQIVND (reference sequence). V lost 2 bases and J lost 12; bases outside the gene matches: 9. There are 13 residues in the CDR3.

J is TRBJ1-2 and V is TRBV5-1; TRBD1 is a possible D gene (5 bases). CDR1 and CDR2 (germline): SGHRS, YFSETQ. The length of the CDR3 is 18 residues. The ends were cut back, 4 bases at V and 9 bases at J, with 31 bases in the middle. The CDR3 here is CASSPGGETPISLGSYTF. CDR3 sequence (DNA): TGCGCCAGCAGCCCGGGGGGGGAGACACCGATATCTCTCGGGAGCTACACCTTC.

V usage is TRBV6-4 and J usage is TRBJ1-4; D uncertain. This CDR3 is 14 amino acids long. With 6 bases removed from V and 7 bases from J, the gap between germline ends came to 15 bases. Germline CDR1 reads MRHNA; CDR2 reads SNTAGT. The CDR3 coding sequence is TGTGCCAGCAGGAAGACCGGGAGGAGTGAAAAACTGTTTTTT. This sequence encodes CASRKTGRSEKLFF.

CDR3 amino acids: CASSHRTGWVTEAFF. CDR3 nucleotides: TGTGCCAGCAGCCATCGGACAGGGTGGGTCACTGAAGCTTTCTTT. The genes are TRBV14 and TRBJ1-1; 8 positions match TRBD1. J gave up 4 bases and V 3 bases, and 7 bases lay outside the gene matches. The CDR3 has 15 residues. Germline CDR1 SGHDN, CDR2 FVKESK.

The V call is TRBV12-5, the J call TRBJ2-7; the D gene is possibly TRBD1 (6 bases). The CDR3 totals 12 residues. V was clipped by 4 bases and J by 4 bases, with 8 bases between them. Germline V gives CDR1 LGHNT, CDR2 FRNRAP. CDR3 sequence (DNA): TGTGCTAGTGGTTCCGGACAGTACGAGCAGTACTTC. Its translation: CASGSGQYEQYF.

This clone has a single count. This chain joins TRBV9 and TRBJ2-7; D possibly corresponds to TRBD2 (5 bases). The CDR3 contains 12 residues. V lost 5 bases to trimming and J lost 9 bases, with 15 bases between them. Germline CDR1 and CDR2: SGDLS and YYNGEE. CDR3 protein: CASSGPGVGQYF. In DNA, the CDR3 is TGTGCCAGCAGTGGACCCGGGGTCGGGCAGTACTTC.

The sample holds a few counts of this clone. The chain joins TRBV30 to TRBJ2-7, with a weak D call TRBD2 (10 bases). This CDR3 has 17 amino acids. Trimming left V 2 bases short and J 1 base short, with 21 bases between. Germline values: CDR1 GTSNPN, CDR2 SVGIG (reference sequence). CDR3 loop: CAWSLTGGAGGSYEQYF. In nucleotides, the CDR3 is TGTGCCTGGAGTTTGACAGGGGGAGCGGGAGGGTCCTACGAGCAGTACTTC.

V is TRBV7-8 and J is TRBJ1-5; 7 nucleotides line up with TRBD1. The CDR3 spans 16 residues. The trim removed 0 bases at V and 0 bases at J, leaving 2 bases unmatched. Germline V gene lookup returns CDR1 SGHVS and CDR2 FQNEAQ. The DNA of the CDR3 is TGTGCCAGCAGCTTAGCGACAGGGAATAGCAATCAGCCCCAGCATTTT. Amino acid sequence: CASSLATGNSNQPQHF. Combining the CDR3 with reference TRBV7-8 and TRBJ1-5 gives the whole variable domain GAGVSQSPRYKVAKRGQDVALRCDPISGHVSLFWYQQALGQGPEFLTYFQNEAQLDKSGLPSDRFFAERPEGSVSTLKIQRTQQEDSAVYLCASSLATGNSNQPQHFGDGTRLSIL.

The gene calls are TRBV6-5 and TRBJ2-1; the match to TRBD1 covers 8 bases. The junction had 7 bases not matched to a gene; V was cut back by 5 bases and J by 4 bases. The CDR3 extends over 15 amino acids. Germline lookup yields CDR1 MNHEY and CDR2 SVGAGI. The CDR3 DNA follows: TGTGCCAGCAGTCCACAGGGGGACTTGTACAATGAGCAGTTCTTC. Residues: CASSPQGDLYNEQFF.

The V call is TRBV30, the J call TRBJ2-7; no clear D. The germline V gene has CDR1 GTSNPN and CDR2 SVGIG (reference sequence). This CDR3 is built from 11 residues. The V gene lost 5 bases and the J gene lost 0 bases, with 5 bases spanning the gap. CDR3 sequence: CAWSDSYEQYF. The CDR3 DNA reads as TGTGCCTGGTCAGACTCCTACGAGCAGTACTTC. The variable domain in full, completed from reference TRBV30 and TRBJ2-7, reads SQTIHQWPATLVQPVGSPLSLECTVEGTSNPNLYWYRQAAGRGLQLLFYSVGIGQISSEVPQNLSASRPQDRQFILSSKKLLLSDSGFYLCAWSDSYEQYFGPGTRLTVT.

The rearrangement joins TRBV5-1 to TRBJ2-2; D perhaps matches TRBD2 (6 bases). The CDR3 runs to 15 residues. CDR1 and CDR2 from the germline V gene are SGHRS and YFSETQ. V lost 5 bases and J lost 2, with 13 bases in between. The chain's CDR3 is CASSPGTLNTGELFF. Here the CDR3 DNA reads TGCGCCAGCAGTCCTGGGACTCTTAACACCGGGGAGCTGTTTTTT.

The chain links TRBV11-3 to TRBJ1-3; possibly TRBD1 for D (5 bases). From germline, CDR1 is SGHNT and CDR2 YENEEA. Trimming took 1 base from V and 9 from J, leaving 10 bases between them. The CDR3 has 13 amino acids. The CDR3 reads CASSLGPDSTIYF. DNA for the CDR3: TGTGCCAGCAGCTTAGGGCCCGACAGCACCATATATTTT. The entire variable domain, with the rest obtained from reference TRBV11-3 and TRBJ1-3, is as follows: EAGVVQSPRYKIIEKKQPVAFWCNPISGHNTLYWYLQNLGQGPELLIRYENEEAVDDSQLPKDRFSAERLKGVDSTLKIQPAELGDSAVYLCASSLGPDSTIYFGEGSWLTVV.

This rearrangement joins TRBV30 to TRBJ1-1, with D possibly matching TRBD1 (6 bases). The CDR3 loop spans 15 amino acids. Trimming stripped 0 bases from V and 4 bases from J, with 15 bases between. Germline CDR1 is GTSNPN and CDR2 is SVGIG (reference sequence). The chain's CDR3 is CAWSVLDQGSTEAFF. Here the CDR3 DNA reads TGTGCCTGGAGTGTACTAGATCAGGGGAGCACTGAAGCTTTCTTT. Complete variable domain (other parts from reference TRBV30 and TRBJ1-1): SQTIHQWPATLVQPVGSPLSLECTVEGTSNPNLYWYRQAAGRGLQLLFYSVGIGQISSEVPQNLSASRPQDRQFILSSKKLLLSDSGFYLCAWSVLDQGSTEAFFGQGTRLTVV.

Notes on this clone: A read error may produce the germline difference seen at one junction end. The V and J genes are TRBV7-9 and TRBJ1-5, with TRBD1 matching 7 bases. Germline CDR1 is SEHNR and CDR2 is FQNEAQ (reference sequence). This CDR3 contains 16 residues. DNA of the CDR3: TGTTCCAGCAGTCTAAATCGAGGACAGGTCAATCAGCCCCAGCATTTT. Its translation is CSSSLNRGQVNQPQHF.

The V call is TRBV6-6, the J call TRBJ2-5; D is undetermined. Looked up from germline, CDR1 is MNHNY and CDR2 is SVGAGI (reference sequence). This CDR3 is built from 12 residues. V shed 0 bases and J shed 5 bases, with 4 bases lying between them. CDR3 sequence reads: CASSYSSETQYF. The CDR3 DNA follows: TGTGCCAGCAGTTACTCGTCGGAGACCCAGTACTTC.

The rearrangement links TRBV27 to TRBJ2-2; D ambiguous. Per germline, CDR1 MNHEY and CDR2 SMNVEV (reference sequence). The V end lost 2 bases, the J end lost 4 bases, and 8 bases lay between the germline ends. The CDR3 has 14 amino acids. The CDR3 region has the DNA TGTGCCAGCAGTTTACTAGAGAGCACCGGGGAGCTGTTTTTT. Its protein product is CASSLLESTGELFF.